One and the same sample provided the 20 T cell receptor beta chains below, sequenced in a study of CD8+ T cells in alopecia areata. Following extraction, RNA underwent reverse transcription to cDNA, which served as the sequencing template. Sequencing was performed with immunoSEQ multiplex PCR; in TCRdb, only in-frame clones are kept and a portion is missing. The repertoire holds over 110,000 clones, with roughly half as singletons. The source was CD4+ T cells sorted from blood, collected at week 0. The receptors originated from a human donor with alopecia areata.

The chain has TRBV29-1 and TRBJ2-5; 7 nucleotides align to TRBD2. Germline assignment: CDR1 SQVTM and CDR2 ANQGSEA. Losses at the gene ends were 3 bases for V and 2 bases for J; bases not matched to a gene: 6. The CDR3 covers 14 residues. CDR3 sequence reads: CSVEGREGQETQYF. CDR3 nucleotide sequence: TGCAGCGTTGAGGGCAGGGAGGGACAAGAGACCCAGTACTTC. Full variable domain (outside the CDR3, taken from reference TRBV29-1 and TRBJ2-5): SAVISQKPSRDICQRGTSLTIQCQVDSQVTMMFWYRQQPGQSLTLIATANQGSEATYESGFVIDKFPISRPNLTFSTLTVSNMSPEDSSIYLCSVEGREGQETQYFGPGTRLLVL.

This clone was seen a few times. CDR3 sequence (DNA): TGTGCCAGCAGCTTAGTCCCTTCGAGCTCCTACGAGCAGTACTTC. Encoded protein: CASSLVPSSSYEQYF. The J gene is TRBJ2-7, the V gene TRBV7-2, with D unresolved. Germline V gene sequence: CDR1 SGHTA, CDR2 FQGNSA. The V and J ends lost 1 base and 0 bases respectively, with 10 bases between them. CDR3 length: 15 amino acids. The whole variable domain, remainder taken from reference TRBV7-2 and TRBJ2-7, is GAGVSQSPSNKVTEKGKDVELRCDPISGHTALYWYRQSLGQGLEFLIYFQGNSAPDKSGLPSDRFSAERTGGSVSTLTIQRTQQEDSAVYLCASSLVPSSSYEQYFGPGTRLTVT.

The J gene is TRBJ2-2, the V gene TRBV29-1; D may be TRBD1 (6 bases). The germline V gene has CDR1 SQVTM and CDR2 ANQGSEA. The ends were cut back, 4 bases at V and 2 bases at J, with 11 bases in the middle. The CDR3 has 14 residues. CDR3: CSVAGTTNTGELFF. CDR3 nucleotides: TGCAGCGTTGCCGGGACAACAAACACCGGGGAGCTGTTTTTT.

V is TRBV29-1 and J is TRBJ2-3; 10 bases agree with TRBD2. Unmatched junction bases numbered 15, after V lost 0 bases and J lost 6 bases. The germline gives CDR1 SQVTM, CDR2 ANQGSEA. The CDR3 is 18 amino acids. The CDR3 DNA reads TGCAGCGTTGAAGATCTTAGGCTAGCGGGAGTCGCCGTTGATACGCAGTATTTT. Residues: CSVEDLRLAGVAVDTQYF.

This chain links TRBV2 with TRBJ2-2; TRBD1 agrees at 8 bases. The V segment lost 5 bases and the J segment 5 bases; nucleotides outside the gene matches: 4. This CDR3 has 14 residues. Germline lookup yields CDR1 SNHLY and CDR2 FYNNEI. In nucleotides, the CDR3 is TGTGCCAGCAGTATAGGACAGGGTACCGGGGAGCTGTTTTTT. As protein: CASSIGQGTGELFF.

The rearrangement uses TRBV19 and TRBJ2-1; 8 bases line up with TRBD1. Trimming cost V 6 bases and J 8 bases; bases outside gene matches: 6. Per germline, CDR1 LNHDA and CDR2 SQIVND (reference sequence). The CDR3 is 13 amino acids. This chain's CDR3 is CASSRDRGDEQFF. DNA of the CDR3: TGTGCCAGTAGCCGCGACAGGGGTGATGAGCAGTTCTTC.

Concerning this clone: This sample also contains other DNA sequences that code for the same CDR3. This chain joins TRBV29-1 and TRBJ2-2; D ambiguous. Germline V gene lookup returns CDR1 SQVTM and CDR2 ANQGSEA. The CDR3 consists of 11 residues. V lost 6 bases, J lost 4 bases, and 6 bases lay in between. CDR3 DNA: TGCAGCGTCGGTGTCACCGGGGAGCTGTTTTTT. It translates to CSVGVTGELFF.

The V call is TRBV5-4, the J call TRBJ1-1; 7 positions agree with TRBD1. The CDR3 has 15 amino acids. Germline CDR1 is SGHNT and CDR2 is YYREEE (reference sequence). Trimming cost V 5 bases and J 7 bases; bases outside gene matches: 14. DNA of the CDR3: TGTGCCAGCAGTCCTACAGGGGACGGGACCAATGAAGCTTTCTTT. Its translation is CASSPTGDGTNEAFF.

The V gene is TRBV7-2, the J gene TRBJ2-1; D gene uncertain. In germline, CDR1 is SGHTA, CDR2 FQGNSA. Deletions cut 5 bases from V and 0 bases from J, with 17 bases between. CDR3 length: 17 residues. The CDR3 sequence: CASSPVTFVGSYNEQFF. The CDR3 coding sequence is TGTGCCAGCAGCCCAGTGACATTCGTAGGCTCCTACAATGAGCAGTTCTTC.

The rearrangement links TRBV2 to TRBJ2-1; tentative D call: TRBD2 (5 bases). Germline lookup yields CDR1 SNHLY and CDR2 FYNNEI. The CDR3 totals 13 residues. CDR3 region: CASNTVRDLEQFF. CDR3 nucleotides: TGTGCTTCTAACACGGTCCGGGATCTTGAGCAGTTCTTC.

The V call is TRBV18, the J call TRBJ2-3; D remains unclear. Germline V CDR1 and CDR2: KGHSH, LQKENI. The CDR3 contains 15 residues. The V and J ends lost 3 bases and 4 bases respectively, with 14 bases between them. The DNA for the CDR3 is TGTGCCAGCTCACCTCCGTCTAGGTCCGCAGATACGCAGTATTTT. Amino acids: CASSPPSRSADTQYF. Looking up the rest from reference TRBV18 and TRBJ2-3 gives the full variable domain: NAGVMQNPRHLVRRRGQEARLRCSPMKGHSHVYWYRQLPEEGLKFMVYLQKENIIDESGMPKERFSAEFPKEGPSILRIQQVVRGDSAAYFCASSPPSRSADTQYFGPGTRLTVL.

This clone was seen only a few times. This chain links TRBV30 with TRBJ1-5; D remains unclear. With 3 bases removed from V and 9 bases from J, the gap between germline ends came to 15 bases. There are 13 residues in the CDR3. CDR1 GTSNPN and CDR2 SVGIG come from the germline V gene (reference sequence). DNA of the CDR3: TGTGCCTGGAGCCCCTCATCCCGAGGGCCCCAGCATTTT. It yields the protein CAWSPSSRGPQHF.

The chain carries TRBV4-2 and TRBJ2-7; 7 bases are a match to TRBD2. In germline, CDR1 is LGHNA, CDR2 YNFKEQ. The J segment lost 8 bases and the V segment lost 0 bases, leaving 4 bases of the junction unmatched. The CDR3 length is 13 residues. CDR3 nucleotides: TGTGCCAGCAGCCAAGACAGGACTAGGCAGCAGTACTTC. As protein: CASSQDRTRQQYF.

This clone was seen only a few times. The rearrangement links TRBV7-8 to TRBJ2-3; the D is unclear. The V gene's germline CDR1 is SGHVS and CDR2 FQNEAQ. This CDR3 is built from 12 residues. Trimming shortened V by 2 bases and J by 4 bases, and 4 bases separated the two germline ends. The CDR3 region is CASSLFADTQYF. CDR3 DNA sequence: TGTGCCAGCAGCTTATTTGCAGATACGCAGTATTTT.

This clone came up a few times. The CDR3 DNA is TGTGCCAGCAGTTACTCGGCGGGGACACCTACCTACGAGCAGTACTTC. This gives the protein CASSYSAGTPTYEQYF. The chain carries TRBV6-5 and TRBJ2-7, with D perhaps assigned TRBD1 or TRBD2 (6 bases each). Germline CDR1 and CDR2: MNHEY and SVGAGI. V lost 0 bases and J 2 bases, leaving 14 bases between the germline ends. CDR3 size: 16 residues.

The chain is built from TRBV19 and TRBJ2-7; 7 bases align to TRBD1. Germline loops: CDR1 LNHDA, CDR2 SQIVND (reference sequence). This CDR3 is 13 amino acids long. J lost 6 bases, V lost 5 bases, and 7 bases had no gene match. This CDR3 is CASSGRQGGEQYF. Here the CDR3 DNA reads TGTGCCAGTAGTGGCCGACAGGGTGGCGAGCAGTACTTC.

The CDR3 DNA sequence: TGTGCCAGCTTGGCAGGGCTTATCACTGAAGCTTTCTTT. This sequence encodes CASLAGLITEAFF. The gene calls are TRBV18 and TRBJ1-1; the D gene is possibly TRBD1 (5 bases). CDR1 KGHSH and CDR2 LQKENI come from the germline V gene. V lost 7 bases, J lost 4 bases, and 13 bases lay in between. The length of the CDR3 is 13 residues.

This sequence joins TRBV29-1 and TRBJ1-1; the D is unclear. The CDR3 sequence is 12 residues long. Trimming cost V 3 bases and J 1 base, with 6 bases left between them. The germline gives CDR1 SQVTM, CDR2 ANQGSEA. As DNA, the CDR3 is TGCAGCGTTGATGTTACGAACACTGAAGCTTTCTTT. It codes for CSVDVTNTEAFF.

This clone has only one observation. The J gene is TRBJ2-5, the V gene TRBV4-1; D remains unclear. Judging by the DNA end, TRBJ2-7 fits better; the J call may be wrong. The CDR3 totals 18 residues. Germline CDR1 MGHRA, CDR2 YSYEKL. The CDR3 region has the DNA TGCGCCAGCAGCCGTGACCCGCCTGGACGTGCTGAGGCCTACGAGCAGTACTTC. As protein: CASSRDPPGRAEAYEQYF.

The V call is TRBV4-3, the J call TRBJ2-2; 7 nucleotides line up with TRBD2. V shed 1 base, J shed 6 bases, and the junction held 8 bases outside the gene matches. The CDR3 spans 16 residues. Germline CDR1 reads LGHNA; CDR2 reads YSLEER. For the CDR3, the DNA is TGCGCCAGCAGCCAAGTCGGAACTAGCGAGGCCGGGGAGCTGTTTTTT. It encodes CASSQVGTSEAGELFF.